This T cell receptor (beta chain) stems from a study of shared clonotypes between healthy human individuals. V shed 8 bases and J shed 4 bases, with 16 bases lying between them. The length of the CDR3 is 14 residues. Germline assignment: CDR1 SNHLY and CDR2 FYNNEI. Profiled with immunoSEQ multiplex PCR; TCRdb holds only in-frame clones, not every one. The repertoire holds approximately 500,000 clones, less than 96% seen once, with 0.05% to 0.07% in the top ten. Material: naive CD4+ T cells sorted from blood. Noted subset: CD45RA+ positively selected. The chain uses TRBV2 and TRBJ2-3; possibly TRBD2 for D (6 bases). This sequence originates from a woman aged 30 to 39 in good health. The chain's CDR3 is CASGGVWEADTQYF. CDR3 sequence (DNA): TGTGCCAGCGGGGGTGTGTGGGAGGCAGATACGCAGTATTTT.